These 7 T cell receptor beta chains came from one sample sequenced in a study of blood T cell repertoires in COVID-19. Clones were sequenced by immunoSEQ multiplex PCR, and TCRdb holds only the in-frame ones, with some missing. This table holds more than 110,000 clones, 70% to 80% found once. The source material was peripheral blood. The origin of the receptors is a woman aged 80 or older with active or convalescent COVID-19.

The rearrangement joins TRBV2 to TRBJ1-1; 8 bases align to TRBD1. Germline V gene lookup returns CDR1 SNHLY and CDR2 FYNNEI. The CDR3 loop spans 16 amino acids. Trimming took 5 bases from V and 0 from J; bases not matched to a gene: 8. The CDR3 region is CASSLTGGPLNTEAFF. The DNA of the CDR3 is TGTGCCAGCAGTCTAACAGGGGGGCCCCTGAACACTGAAGCTTTCTTT.

This rearrangement joins TRBV11-2 to TRBJ2-5, with 7 bases matching TRBD2. This CDR3 spans 15 amino acids. V lost 5 bases, J lost 10 bases, and 16 bases stayed unmatched. The germline gives CDR1 SGHAT, CDR2 FQNNGV. In DNA form, the CDR3 reads TGTGCCAGCAGCCCAACTACCGGGATCTCGGGAGGCCAGTACTTC. Translating gives CASSPTTGISGGQYF. The full variable domain, its missing parts supplied by reference TRBV11-2 and TRBJ2-5, is EAGVAQSPRYKIIEKRQSVAFWCNPISGHATLYWYQQILGQGPKLLIQFQNNGVVDDSQLPKDRFSAERLKGVDSTLKIQPAKLEDSAVYLCASSPTTGISGGQYFGPGTRLLVL.

The rearrangement uses TRBV7-3 and TRBJ2-7; D might be TRBD2 (5 bases). V lost 5 bases and J lost 0, with 11 bases in between. Per germline, CDR1 SGHTA and CDR2 FQGTGA. This CDR3 comprises 14 residues. CDR3 nucleotides: TGTGCCAGCAGCCCCGGACGGGACTCCTACGAGCAGTACTTC. Translated, it gives CASSPGRDSYEQYF.

The chain employs TRBV6-5 and TRBJ1-2; D unclear. CDR1 is MNHEY and CDR2 is SVGAGI in the germline V gene. Trimming removed 0 bases from V and 5 bases from J, with 13 bases in between. CDR3 length: 15 residues. The CDR3, as DNA: TGTGCCAGCAGTTACTCGTTTCTGGCCGTATATGGCTACACCTTC. Amino acid sequence: CASSYSFLAVYGYTF.

Of note for this clone: Within the sample, other DNA sequences also encode this same CDR3. The chain has TRBV5-5 and TRBJ1-5; 9 bases map to TRBD1. V lost 5 bases, J lost 5 bases, and 5 bases stayed unmatched. This CDR3 is 14 amino acids long. The germline V gene encodes CDR1 SGHKS and CDR2 YYEKEE (reference sequence). The CDR3 region has the DNA TGTGCCAGCAGTCCCGGGACAGGGTATCAGCCCCAGCATTTT. This sequence encodes CASSPGTGYQPQHF. Variable domain in full (rest from reference TRBV5-5 and TRBJ1-5): DAGVTQSPTHLIKTRGQQVTLRCSPISGHKSVSWYQQVLGQGPQFIFQYYEKEERGRGNFPDRFSARQFPNYSSELNVNALLLGDSALYLCASSPGTGYQPQHFGDGTRLSIL.

This chain joins TRBV7-6 and TRBJ2-2, with 7 bases aligning to TRBD1. The V gene's germline CDR1 is SGHVS and CDR2 FNYEAQ. J was trimmed by 2 bases and V by 5 bases; bases with no gene match: 11. This CDR3 is built from 17 residues. CDR3 bases: TGTGCCAGCAGCCTCCGGCCCGGGACAGCCAACACCGGGGAGCTGTTTTTT. The encoded protein is CASSLRPGTANTGELFF.

This chain joins TRBV5-8 and TRBJ1-2; 9 nucleotides agree with TRBD1. The CDR3 has 15 amino acids. Per germline, CDR1 SGHTS and CDR2 YDEGEE. V lost 4 bases and J lost 2; bases outside the gene matches: 6. In nucleotides, the CDR3 is TGTGCCAGCAGCCTGGGACAGGGAATAAACTATGGCTACACCTTC. It codes for CASSLGQGINYGYTF.